These 25 T cell receptor beta chains were sequenced from one sample in a study of T cells in Graves' hyperthyroidism and ophthalmopathy. The investigators amplified TCR beta CDR3 regions from RNA transcripts. First-round RT-PCR of the TCR CDR3 relied on the HTBI primer set. TCRdb re-called the multiplex PCR reads with MiXCR, one entry per CDR3 protein. The sample has hundreds of thousands of distinct CDR3 sequences; more than 30% are singletons. Sequencing was performed on blood. The receptors stem from a young man with Graves' hyperthyroidism.

This clonotype showed up just a few times. This chain uses TRBV5-1 with TRBJ1-5, with D possibly matching TRBD1 (6 bases). Deletions cut 4 bases from V and 1 base from J, with 12 bases between. The germline V gene encodes CDR1 SGHRS and CDR2 YFSETQ. This CDR3 is built from 15 residues. In DNA form, the CDR3 reads TGCGCCAGCAGCGCACCACAGGGAAGCAATCAGCCCCAGCATTTT. It specifies CASSAPQGSNQPQHF.

In its sample, this clonotype was seen many times. This sequence joins TRBV7-9 and TRBJ1-5; unclear D gene. V lost 0 bases and J lost 3, with 12 bases in between. The CDR3 has 16 amino acids. The V gene's germline CDR1 is SEHNR and CDR2 FQNEAQ (reference sequence). The CDR3 DNA reads as TGTGCCAGCAGCTTAGCACACAGTCGGGCCAATCAGCCCCAGCATTTT. Amino acid sequence: CASSLAHSRANQPQHF.

Notes on this clonotype: Just one base apart from a much larger clone, this may be a read error. The rearrangement links TRBV19 to TRBJ1-6; D perhaps matches TRBD1 (6 bases). V was trimmed by 6 bases and J by 3 bases, leaving 12 bases between them. Germline CDR1 and CDR2: LNHDA and SQIVND (reference sequence). The CDR3 is made up of 15 amino acids. This CDR3 is CASSPGDNYNSPLHF. For the CDR3, the DNA is TGTGCCAGTAGCCCCGGGGACAACTATAATTCACCCCTCCACTTT.

As concerns this clonotype: This could be a read error, since a much larger clone is one nucleotide away. V usage is TRBV10-3 and J usage is TRBJ2-6; no definite D call. Germline V gives CDR1 ENHRY, CDR2 SYGVKD. The V gene lost 3 bases and the J gene lost 0 bases, with 9 bases spanning the gap. The CDR3 contains 16 residues. The CDR3 bases are TGTGCCATCAGTGACTCGAGTGCCTCTGGGGCCAACGTCCTGACTTTC. It is translated as CAISDSSASGANVLTF.

This clonotype was detected a few times. The rearrangement links TRBV12-3 or TRBV12-4 to TRBJ2-7; 12 positions match TRBD2. V trimming: 3 bases; J trimming: 11 bases; junction bases outside the gene matches: 8. The CDR3 is 14 amino acids. The CDR3: CASSLGLAGQAKYF. In nucleotides, the CDR3 is TGTGCCAGCAGTTTGGGACTAGCGGGCCAGGCAAAGTACTTC.

This clonotype has a count of ten or more. V is TRBV6-1 and J is TRBJ1-5; a possible D gene is TRBD1 (6 bases). The CDR3 contains 14 residues. The germline V gene encodes CDR1 MNHNS and CDR2 SASEGT. V was pared by 6 bases and J by 5 bases, with 14 bases between. The CDR3: CASRRGGMDQPQHF. The DNA of the CDR3 is TGTGCCAGCAGACGAGGGGGAATGGATCAGCCCCAGCATTTT.

This rearrangement joins TRBV7-9 to TRBJ2-7; D not resolved. The V and J ends lost 5 bases and 4 bases respectively, with 15 bases between them. Germline CDR1 and CDR2: SEHNR and FQNEAQ (reference sequence). There are 14 residues in the CDR3. This chain's CDR3 is CASSMGPGAYEQYF. The CDR3 nucleotides read TGTGCCAGCAGCATGGGCCCAGGAGCTTACGAGCAGTACTTC.

CDR3 in DNA: TGTGCCACCGGGACAGGGGATAGCAACACTGAAGCTTTCTTT. Amino acids: CATGTGDSNTEAFF. The chain joins TRBV10-3 to TRBJ1-1, with TRBD1 matching over 10 bases. The CDR3 runs to 14 residues. CDR1 is ENHRY, CDR2 SYGVKD, per germline. V lost 10 bases to trimming and J lost 2 bases; unmatched junction nucleotides: 7.

This clonotype was counted at least ten times. V gene TRBV10-3 combines with J gene TRBJ1-3; TRBD1 agrees at 8 bases. The CDR3 has 14 residues. The germline V gene encodes CDR1 ENHRY and CDR2 SYGVKD. Germline trimming cut 11 bases from V and 4 bases from J; bases unmatched to any gene: 10. The CDR3 nucleotides read TGTGCCTGTACAGGGGGAAACTCCGGAAACACCATATATTTT. Its protein is CACTGGNSGNTIYF.

Notes on this clonotype: A much more abundant neighbour one base away suggests this may be a read error. A read error is likely, as this CDR3 ends without the conserved phenylalanine or tryptophan. The chain has TRBV15 and TRBJ1-1; no clear D. Per the germline V gene, CDR1 is LNHNV and CDR2 is YYDKDF (reference sequence). V lost 1 base to trimming and J lost 4 bases, with 4 bases between them. The CDR3 covers 12 residues. In nucleotides, the CDR3 is TGTGCCACCAGCAGAGGTAGCACTGAAGCTTTCCTT. It encodes CATSRGSTEAFL.

This clonotype was counted many times. The V gene is TRBV2, the J gene TRBJ2-5, with 7 bases that match TRBD2. V trimming: 8 bases; J trimming: 2 bases; junction bases outside the gene matches: 8. Germline CDR1 reads SNHLY; CDR2 reads FYNNEI. This CDR3 is built from 14 residues. As DNA, the CDR3 is TGTGCCAGCGAGCGGGGAACGCATCAAGAGACCCAGTACTTC. Translated: CASERGTHQETQYF.

This clonotype was recorded many times. The genes are TRBV10-3 and TRBJ1-4; D unclear. CDR1 is ENHRY and CDR2 is SYGVKD in the germline V gene. The germline V and J ends were trimmed by 2 bases and 1 base, with 11 bases remaining between them. CDR3 length equals 16 residues. In DNA, the CDR3 is TGTGCCATCAGTGAGGGGCCTACCAAAACTAATGAAAAACTGTTTTTT. This gives the protein CAISEGPTKTNEKLFF.

This clonotype was counted a few times. The rearrangement links TRBV20-1 to TRBJ2-2, with D tentatively TRBD2 (6 bases). Germline CDR1 reads DFQATT; CDR2 reads SNEGSKA (reference sequence). V lost 6 bases and J 6 bases, leaving 20 bases between the germline ends. The CDR3 is 15 amino acids. For the CDR3, the DNA is TGCAGTGCCCGTACGGGGGAAGGGAGTTCCGGGGAGCTGTTTTTT. Its translation: CSARTGEGSSGELFF.

The chain combines TRBV5-4 with TRBJ2-7; no clear D. The CDR3 consists of 12 residues. The germline gives CDR1 SGHNT, CDR2 YYREEE (reference sequence). The V gene lost 0 bases and the J gene lost 4 bases, with 5 bases spanning the gap. CDR3 bases: TGTGCCAGCAGCTTGGAGGAGTACGAGCAGTACTTC. This translates into CASSLEEYEQYF.

This clonotype occurred many times. The chain uses TRBV7-9 and TRBJ1-1; D gene uncertain. Trimming took 8 bases from V and 0 from J, leaving 10 bases between them. CDR3 length: 13 amino acids. In germline, CDR1 is SEHNR, CDR2 FQNEAQ (reference sequence). CDR3 region: CASGPEMNTEAFF. The CDR3 coding sequence is TGTGCCAGCGGGCCCGAAATGAACACTGAAGCTTTCTTT.

This chain connects TRBV29-1 to TRBJ2-1; 12 nucleotides align to TRBD1. Losses at the gene ends were 7 bases for V and 6 bases for J; bases not matched to a gene: 7. The CDR3 runs to 14 residues. CDR1 SQVTM and CDR2 ANQGSEA come from the germline V gene. The CDR3 DNA reads TGCAGCGCCGGGACAGGGGGCGGAGGCAATGAGCAGTTCTTC. Translation gives CSAGTGGGGNEQFF.

The table lists this clonotype with a count of one. V and J are TRBV6-6 and TRBJ1-6; a possible D gene is TRBD1 (5 bases). CDR3 length equals 12 residues. Germline assignment: CDR1 MNHNY and CDR2 SVGAGI (reference sequence). V lost 10 bases to trimming and J lost 7 bases, with 11 bases between them. In DNA form, the CDR3 reads TGTGCCACTAGGGGAGAGAATTCACCCCTCCACTTT. This gives the protein CATRGENSPLHF.

In its sample, this clonotype was seen many times. The CDR3 DNA reads as TGTGCCAGCAGTCCCCCCAGGGGGGGCACTGAAGCTTTCTTT. This translates into CASSPPRGGTEAFF. This rearrangement joins TRBV12-3 or TRBV12-4 to TRBJ1-1; 7 bases fit TRBD1. With 5 bases clipped from V and 4 bases from J, the junction kept 7 bases outside the gene matches. CDR3 size: 14 residues.

The rearrangement uses TRBV12-3 or TRBV12-4 and TRBJ2-2; 7 positions match TRBD1. The V segment lost 6 bases and the J segment 13 bases; nucleotides outside the gene matches: 5. This CDR3 spans 11 amino acids. CDR3: CASSVYRGLFF. CDR3 nucleotide sequence: TGTGCCAGCAGCGTGTACAGGGGGCTGTTTTTT.

The genes are TRBV28 and TRBJ2-5; 7 positions agree with TRBD2. The CDR3 sequence is 15 residues long. Trimming removed 3 bases from V and 1 base from J; junction bases left unmatched: 5. Germline V lookup: CDR1 MDHEN, CDR2 SYDVKM. The CDR3 here is CASSFRVAGQETQYF. The CDR3 coding sequence is TGTGCCAGCAGTTTTAGAGTAGCGGGCCAAGAGACCCAGTACTTC. The full variable domain, rest sourced from reference TRBV28 and TRBJ2-5, is DVKVTQSSRYLVKRTGEKVFLECVQDMDHENMFWYRQDPGLGLRLIYFSYDVKMKEKGDIPEGYSVSREKKERFSLILESASTNQTSMYLCASSFRVAGQETQYFGPGTRLLVL.

This clonotype has more than one count but fewer than ten. The rearrangement links TRBV10-3 to TRBJ1-4, with 11 bases fitting TRBD1. CDR3 length: 14 residues. Unmatched junction bases numbered 4, after V lost 10 bases and J lost 3 bases. Germline values: CDR1 ENHRY, CDR2 SYGVKD. The CDR3 nucleotides are TGTGCCACCGGGACAGGGGGTGCTAATGAAAAACTGTTTTTT. Its translation is CATGTGGANEKLFF.

Comments on this clonotype: A single base separates this from a much larger clone, so it may be a read error. The V gene is TRBV9, the J gene TRBJ1-2; a possible D gene is TRBD1 (5 bases). This CDR3 has 15 amino acids. Germline lookup yields CDR1 SGDLS and CDR2 YYNGEE. V lost 0 bases, J lost 4 bases, and 13 bases lay in between. This CDR3 reads CASSVGGSLIYGYTF. The CDR3 nucleotides are TGTGCCAGCAGCGTAGGGGGCAGTCTCATCTATGGCTACACCTTC. The whole variable domain, remainder taken from reference TRBV9 and TRBJ1-2, is DSGVTQTPKHLITATGQRVTLRCSPRSGDLSVYWYQQSLDQGLQFLIQYYNGEERAKGNILERFSAQQFPDLHSELNLSSLELGDSALYFCASSVGGSLIYGYTFGSGTRLTVV.

This clonotype was seen a handful of times. This sequence joins TRBV12-3 or TRBV12-4 and TRBJ2-7; possible D gene TRBD2, 5 bases. This CDR3 has 13 amino acids. V shed 7 bases and J shed 2 bases, with 12 bases lying between them. The CDR3 bases are TGTGCCAGCACCCCTTCCGGGACCTACGAGCAGTACTTC. It encodes CASTPSGTYEQYF.

Note on this clonotype: A single base separates this from a much larger clone, so it may be a read error. V gene TRBV2 combines with J gene TRBJ1-1; no reliable D call. This CDR3 has 12 residues. V lost 2 bases, J lost 9 bases, and 10 bases lay in between. Germline V gene sequence: CDR1 SNHLY, CDR2 FYNNEI. The CDR3 sequence: CASSESGKKAFF. The CDR3 region has the DNA TGTGCCAGCAGTGAATCGGGAAAGAAAGCTTTCTTT.

This clonotype was detected many times. The CDR3 nucleotides read TGCAGTGCCATCCCTCGAGGCAGGCGGCCTCAGCCCCAGCATTTT. Translation gives CSAIPRGRRPQPQHF. The rearrangement links TRBV20-1 to TRBJ1-5; D is ambiguous. V was shortened by 6 bases and J by 6 bases, with 21 bases between the two germline ends. Germline loops: CDR1 DFQATT, CDR2 SNEGSKA (reference sequence). The CDR3 length is 15 residues.